The rows below give T cell receptor beta chains drawn from one sample of a study of cytomegalovirus exposure and HLA in healthy donors. The repertoire was sequenced with immunoSEQ multiplex PCR; TCRdb's copy has only in-frame clones and lacks some. The data contain approximately 150,000 clones, about 85% of them singletons. Sequencing used PBMCs. The receptors were sampled from a man aged 30 to 39 in good health and CMV-seropositive. CDR3s include the opening cysteine and the closing phenylalanine or tryptophan. The order of the fields is D gene, V gene, clone size, J gene, CDR3 DNA, CDR3 protein. D genes are given only for firm matches. Size is omitted from some rows. Given values are once, few, many or a class for expanded clones.

D gene: -
V gene: TRBV6-5
clone size: -
J gene: TRBJ2-7
CDR3 DNA: TGTGCCAGCAGCAGGGCGGTCGGGTCCTACGAGCAGTACTTC
CDR3 protein: CASSRAVGSYEQYF

D gene: -
V gene: TRBV7-9
clone size: -
J gene: TRBJ2-1
CDR3 DNA: TGTGCCAGCAGCCTACGTTCTCGGTTCTCCTACAATGAGCAGTTCTTC
CDR3 protein: CASSLRSRFSYNEQFF

D gene: TRBD2
V gene: TRBV11-2
clone size: -
J gene: TRBJ2-5
CDR3 DNA: TGTGCCAGCAGCAAACTAGCGGGGGGTAACTTTGGAGAGACCCAGTACTTC
CDR3 protein: CASSKLAGGNFGETQYF

D gene: TRBD2
V gene: TRBV30
clone size: once
J gene: TRBJ2-1
CDR3 DNA: TGTGCCTGGACGGGACTAGCGGGGGTCAATGAGCAGTTCTTC
CDR3 protein: CAWTGLAGVNEQFF

D gene: TRBD1
V gene: TRBV15
clone size: -
J gene: TRBJ1-2
CDR3 DNA: TGTGCCACCGGTTCAGGGGGGCTCAACTATGGCTACACCTTC
CDR3 protein: CATGSGGLNYGYTF

D gene: -
V gene: TRBV6-6
clone size: -
J gene: TRBJ2-7
CDR3 DNA: TGTGCCAGCAGCCTAGAGAGGACAGACTACGAGCAGTACTTC
CDR3 protein: CASSLERTDYEQYF

D gene: -
V gene: TRBV9
clone size: -
J gene: TRBJ1-1
CDR3 DNA: TGTGCCAGCAGCCCGGGGGACACTGAAGCTTTCTTT
CDR3 protein: CASSPGDTEAFF

D gene: -
V gene: TRBV7-9
clone size: -
J gene: TRBJ1-2
CDR3 DNA: TGTGCCAGCAGCCCGCGGGACGGCCGATCGCCGAGGGGCTACACCTTC
CDR3 protein: CASSPRDGRSPRGYTF

D gene: -
V gene: TRBV7-2
clone size: -
J gene: TRBJ2-7
CDR3 DNA: TGTGCCAGCAGCCCTCGCAGCGGTCTAAGCTCCTACGAGCAGTACTTC
CDR3 protein: CASSPRSGLSSYEQYF

D gene: -
V gene: TRBV9
clone size: -
J gene: TRBJ1-2
CDR3 DNA: TGTGCCAGCAGCGTAGGTGGGGCTGCCAAGCCGTATGGCTACACCTTC
CDR3 protein: CASSVGGAAKPYGYTF

D gene: -
V gene: TRBV7-9
clone size: -
J gene: TRBJ1-1
CDR3 DNA: TGTGCCAGCAGCTTCGCACAGTCAAACACTGAAGCTTTCTTT
CDR3 protein: CASSFAQSNTEAFF

D gene: TRBD1
V gene: TRBV6-1
clone size: -
J gene: TRBJ1-5
CDR3 DNA: TGTGCCAGCAGTGGTGGGACAGGCAATCAGCCCCAGCATTTT
CDR3 protein: CASSGGTGNQPQHF

D gene: TRBD2
V gene: TRBV6-5
clone size: -
J gene: TRBJ2-3
CDR3 DNA: TGTGCCAGCAGTTTGACGCGGGGGGGGCGAGATACGCAGTATTTT
CDR3 protein: CASSLTRGGRDTQYF

D gene: -
V gene: TRBV6-1
clone size: -
J gene: TRBJ2-7
CDR3 DNA: TGTGCCAGCAGTGTATGGGCCGTCGGGAGCTCCTACGAGCAGTACTTC
CDR3 protein: CASSVWAVGSSYEQYF

D gene: -
V gene: TRBV9
clone size: -
J gene: TRBJ2-1
CDR3 DNA: TGTGCCAGCAGCCCTACAGGGTATGAGCAGTTCTTC
CDR3 protein: CASSPTGYEQFF

D gene: -
V gene: TRBV5-8
clone size: once
J gene: TRBJ1-2
CDR3 DNA: TGTGCCAGCACTCTACCCTCGAGGGGAGCGGGCTATGGCTACACCTTC
CDR3 protein: CASTLPSRGAGYGYTF

D gene: TRBD1
V gene: TRBV11-2
clone size: -
J gene: TRBJ1-1
CDR3 DNA: TGTGCCAGCAGCCTGGTACAGGGGGATTACACTGAAGCTTTCTTT
CDR3 protein: CASSLVQGDYTEAFF

D gene: TRBD1
V gene: TRBV6-5
clone size: once
J gene: TRBJ2-7
CDR3 DNA: TGTGCCAGCACCTCGACAGGGCTCGAGCAGTACTTC
CDR3 protein: CASTSTGLEQYF

D gene: TRBD1
V gene: TRBV25-1
clone size: -
J gene: TRBJ1-1
CDR3 DNA: TGTGCCAGCAAGGAGGGGGCATACACTGAAGCTTTCTTT
CDR3 protein: CASKEGAYTEAFF

D gene: TRBD2
V gene: TRBV27
clone size: few
J gene: TRBJ2-4
CDR3 DNA: TGTGCCAGCAGTCCTAGCGGGGGTGTTGGCATTCAGTACTTC
CDR3 protein: CASSPSGGVGIQYF

D gene: -
V gene: TRBV7-5
clone size: -
J gene: TRBJ2-2
CDR3 DNA: TGTGCCAGAAGCTTAGTTTCGCGGGCAAACACCGGGGAGCTGTTTTTT
CDR3 protein: CARSLVSRANTGELFF

D gene: -
V gene: TRBV5-4
clone size: -
J gene: TRBJ2-1
CDR3 DNA: TGTGCCAGCAGCTTATCCCCGGACAACTACAATGAGCAGTTCTTC
CDR3 protein: CASSLSPDNYNEQFF

D gene: TRBD2
V gene: TRBV4-3
clone size: many
J gene: TRBJ2-5
CDR3 DNA: TGCGCCAGCAGCCATGGGGGGACTAGCGGGGGGCTGGGTGAGACCCAGTACTTC
CDR3 protein: CASSHGGTSGGLGETQYF

D gene: -
V gene: TRBV4-1
clone size: medium-sized
J gene: TRBJ2-7
CDR3 DNA: TGCGCCAGCCGGGACGCGGGGTCCTACGAGCAGTACTTC
CDR3 protein: CASRDAGSYEQYF

D gene: TRBD2
V gene: TRBV4-2
clone size: -
J gene: TRBJ2-7
CDR3 DNA: TGTGCCAGCAGCCAAGAACGCGGGGGGGTCGACGAGCAGTACTTC
CDR3 protein: CASSQERGGVDEQYF

D gene: -
V gene: TRBV5-4
clone size: -
J gene: TRBJ2-7
CDR3 DNA: TGTGCCAGCAGCTTGTTTTCGTTGGAGTCCTACGAGCAGTACTTC
CDR3 protein: CASSLFSLESYEQYF

D gene: TRBD2
V gene: TRBV2
clone size: -
J gene: TRBJ2-1
CDR3 DNA: TGTGCCAGCAGTGAAGCACTAGCGGGGACCTACAATGAGCAGTTCTTC
CDR3 protein: CASSEALAGTYNEQFF

D gene: -
V gene: TRBV6-5
clone size: -
J gene: TRBJ1-2
CDR3 DNA: TGTGCCAGCAGTTACACCCAAGGAGGCGGGTGGTATGGCTACACCTTC
CDR3 protein: CASSYTQGGGWYGYTF

D gene: -
V gene: TRBV27
clone size: -
J gene: TRBJ1-2
CDR3 DNA: TGTGCCAGCAGTTTAAGAGGGCTTAACTATGGCTACACCTTC
CDR3 protein: CASSLRGLNYGYTF

D gene: TRBD2
V gene: TRBV10-1
clone size: -
J gene: TRBJ2-1
CDR3 DNA: TGCGCCAGCAAGATACTAGCGGGGGGCGGAGGGAATGAGCAGTTCTTC
CDR3 protein: CASKILAGGGGNEQFF

D gene: TRBD1
V gene: TRBV2
clone size: few
J gene: TRBJ2-7
CDR3 DNA: TGTGCCAGCAGTGAAGACTGGACAGGGGGCGACGAGCAGTACTTC
CDR3 protein: CASSEDWTGGDEQYF

D gene: -
V gene: TRBV6-6
clone size: -
J gene: TRBJ1-1
CDR3 DNA: TGTGCCAGCAGCTCGGACAGTGTAACGATCAAAGCTTTCTTT
CDR3 protein: CASSSDSVTIKAFF

D gene: TRBD2
V gene: TRBV7-2
clone size: large
J gene: TRBJ2-2
CDR3 DNA: TGTGCCAGCAGCTTTCGACTAGCGGGGGGCGGGGGCACCGGGGAGCTGTTTTTT
CDR3 protein: CASSFRLAGGGGTGELFF

D gene: -
V gene: TRBV6-5
clone size: -
J gene: TRBJ2-7
CDR3 DNA: TGTGCCAGCACCACGCAGGCGCCGGGGGAGCAGTACTTC
CDR3 protein: CASTTQAPGEQYF

D gene: TRBD1
V gene: TRBV5-1
clone size: -
J gene: TRBJ1-3
CDR3 DNA: TGCGCCAGCAGCCTGGGGACAGGGGAATTCTCTGGAAACACCATATATTTT
CDR3 protein: CASSLGTGEFSGNTIYF

D gene: -
V gene: TRBV11-3
clone size: -
J gene: TRBJ2-2
CDR3 DNA: TGTGCCAGCAGCTTAGAACATGGCACCGGGGAGCTGTTTTTT
CDR3 protein: CASSLEHGTGELFF

D gene: -
V gene: TRBV10-2
clone size: -
J gene: TRBJ1-5
CDR3 DNA: TGCGCCAGCAGTGACTCAGAATATAGCAATCAGCCCCAGCATTTT
CDR3 protein: CASSDSEYSNQPQHF

D gene: -
V gene: TRBV2
clone size: once
J gene: TRBJ1-4
CDR3 DNA: TGTGCCAGCAGTGAACAGAGCGAAGCTAATGAAAAACTGTTTTTT
CDR3 protein: CASSEQSEANEKLFF

D gene: -
V gene: TRBV7-8
clone size: -
J gene: TRBJ1-4
CDR3 DNA: TGTGCCAGCAGCCCCGGGACACAATGGGTCGAAAAACTGTTTTTT
CDR3 protein: CASSPGTQWVEKLFF

D gene: TRBD1
V gene: TRBV6-5
clone size: -
J gene: TRBJ1-3
CDR3 DNA: TGTGCCAGCAGTCCACAGGGGCTCTCTGGAAACACCATATATTTT
CDR3 protein: CASSPQGLSGNTIYF

D gene: TRBD1
V gene: TRBV19
clone size: -
J gene: TRBJ1-2
CDR3 DNA: TGTGCCAGTAGTCAAGACCGGGACAGCTATGGCTACACCTTC
CDR3 protein: CASSQDRDSYGYTF

D gene: TRBD2
V gene: TRBV7-2
clone size: -
J gene: TRBJ2-3
CDR3 DNA: TGTGCCAGCAGCCCCCTACGCGGGGGGGCCCCAGATACGCAGTATTTT
CDR3 protein: CASSPLRGGAPDTQYF

D gene: -
V gene: TRBV19
clone size: -
J gene: TRBJ2-7
CDR3 DNA: TGTGCCAGTAGTGCGCGGCTAAAATTCTACGAGCAGTACTTC
CDR3 protein: CASSARLKFYEQYF

D gene: -
V gene: TRBV18
clone size: -
J gene: TRBJ2-3
CDR3 DNA: TGTGCCAGCTCACCCTGGACAGCTAGCACAGATACGCAGTATTTT
CDR3 protein: CASSPWTASTDTQYF

D gene: TRBD1
V gene: TRBV7-8
clone size: -
J gene: TRBJ2-1
CDR3 DNA: TGTGCCAGCAGGAAAGTCGCGGGGACAGGGGCTCTGGTCGGGAATGAGCAGTTCTTC
CDR3 protein: CASRKVAGTGALVGNEQFF

D gene: -
V gene: TRBV10-3
clone size: -
J gene: TRBJ1-1
CDR3 DNA: TGTGCCATCAGTGGGCGAGGGGGGGCAGGCACTGAAGCTTTCTTT
CDR3 protein: CAISGRGGAGTEAFF

D gene: -
V gene: TRBV11-3
clone size: -
J gene: TRBJ2-1
CDR3 DNA: TGTGCCAGCAGCTTGGGGCCCTGGGCTAGCGCCTACAATGAGCAGTTCTTC
CDR3 protein: CASSLGPWASAYNEQFF

D gene: -
V gene: TRBV10-3
clone size: -
J gene: TRBJ1-2
CDR3 DNA: TGTGCCATCAGTGATGCGACGGTGGGCCATGGCTACACCTTC
CDR3 protein: CAISDATVGHGYTF

D gene: -
V gene: TRBV19
clone size: -
J gene: TRBJ1-5
CDR3 DNA: TGTGCCAGTATTTCGCCGGGACAAAATCAGCCCCAGCATTTT
CDR3 protein: CASISPGQNQPQHF

D gene: TRBD2
V gene: TRBV6-5
clone size: -
J gene: TRBJ2-7
CDR3 DNA: TGTGCCAGCAGTTACTCACTAGCGGGGGCCTACGAGCAGTACTTC
CDR3 protein: CASSYSLAGAYEQYF

D gene: -
V gene: TRBV5-8
clone size: -
J gene: TRBJ1-2
CDR3 DNA: TGTGCCAGCAGCTTGGTAATCAAGGGGGTGTATGGCTACACCTTC
CDR3 protein: CASSLVIKGVYGYTF

D gene: -
V gene: TRBV30
clone size: -
J gene: TRBJ1-2
CDR3 DNA: TGTGCCTGGACGAGACTCCAGGGGAACTATGGCTACACCTTC
CDR3 protein: CAWTRLQGNYGYTF